The present entry profiles one T cell receptor (beta chain) with its context. The antigen remains unidentified. The CDR3 has 15 residues. CDR1 SGHAT and CDR2 FQNNGV come from the germline V gene. Trimming left V 1 base short and J 7 bases short, with 15 bases between. The investigators amplified TCR beta CDR3 regions from RNA transcripts. Carried out on the TCR CDR3, a first-round RT-PCR used the HTBI primer set. TCRdb re-called the multiplex PCR reads through MiXCR, storing one row per CDR3 protein. The sample holds 530,000 or so distinct CDR3 sequences; approximately 25% are singletons and the top ten take around 11%. The sample is drawn from a study of T cells in Graves' hyperthyroidism and ophthalmopathy. Study-level results: Most expanded thyroid clonotypes above 0.001 recurred in blood. With a median lead of roughly 6.2 months before onset, the model predicted ophthalmopathy.

The study included ophthalmopathy patients with Clinical Activity Score at least 3, NOSPECS grade at least 4 and duration under 3 months. Thyroid ultrasound and orbital computed tomography, with clinical symptoms and serum thyroxine and TRAb, informed diagnoses. This chain links TRBV11-2 with TRBJ2-3; D not resolved. Source material: blood. This TCR was recovered from a woman in her 30s with Graves' ophthalmopathy. As DNA, the CDR3 is TGTGCCAGCAGCTTAGGACATACCGTGGGATATACGCAGTATTTT. Translated, it gives CASSLGHTVGYTQYF. Full variable domain (missing parts from reference TRBV11-2 and TRBJ2-3): EAGVAQSPRYKIIEKRQSVAFWCNPISGHATLYWYQQILGQGPKLLIQFQNNGVVDDSQLPKDRFSAERLKGVDSTLKIQPAKLEDSAVYLCASSLGHTVGYTQYFGPGTRLTVL.